A single sample gave rise to the 26 T cell receptor beta chains below, sequenced in a study of identical twins. MiXCR, run by TCRdb on the 5' RACE reads, gives a single entry per CDR3 protein. The sample has about 240,000 distinct CDR3 sequences, roughly a tenth seen once. The sequenced sample was memory T cells sorted from blood. All receptors derive from a middle-aged man in good health.

This clonotype was counted between two and nine times. The genes are TRBV9 and TRBJ1-3, with D hard to call. This CDR3 is 14 amino acids long. V was clipped by 0 bases and J by 1 base, with 5 bases between them. Germline lookup yields CDR1 SGDLS and CDR2 YYNGEE. The CDR3 reads CASSVEGSGNTIYF. In DNA, the CDR3 is TGTGCCAGCAGCGTAGAGGGATCTGGAAACACCATATATTTT.

This clonotype was detected many times. Its ends do not fully match the called genes, so a read error is possible. V is TRBV11-3 and J is TRBJ1-5, with D hard to call. The CDR3 has 12 amino acids. Germline CDR1 and CDR2: SGHNT and YENEEA. This CDR3 reads CASSLDYLFWHF. The CDR3 coding sequence is TGTGCCAGCAGCCTAGACTACCTTTTCTGGCATTTT.

The V gene is TRBV28, the J gene TRBJ2-7; 8 bases are shared with TRBD2. The CDR3 is 17 amino acids. The ends lost 3 bases at V and 6 bases at J; junction bases unmatched: 16. CDR1 MDHEN and CDR2 SYDVKM come from the germline V gene. CDR3 loop: CASSFRRSSGGPREQYF. The CDR3 DNA reads as TGTGCCAGCAGTTTTAGGCGGAGTTCGGGGGGGCCTCGCGAGCAGTACTTC. Supplemented by reference TRBV28 and TRBJ2-7, the full variable domain reads DVKVTQSSRYLVKRTGEKVFLECVQDMDHENMFWYRQDPGLGLRLIYFSYDVKMKEKGDIPEGYSVSREKKERFSLILESASTNQTSMYLCASSFRRSSGGPREQYFGPGTRLTVT.

In this sample, this clonotype turned up many times. The chain couples TRBV7-2 to TRBJ1-2; 10 bases agree with TRBD1. The CDR3 sequence is 14 residues long. V lost 5 bases, J lost 7 bases, and 7 bases stayed unmatched. The germline gives CDR1 SGHTA, CDR2 FQGNSA. Written as DNA, the CDR3 is TGTGCCAGCAGCCCAAGGACAGGGGGTGGTGGCTACACCTTC. Translated, it gives CASSPRTGGGGYTF. The full variable domain, its missing parts supplied by reference TRBV7-2 and TRBJ1-2, is GAGVSQSPSNKVTEKGKDVELRCDPISGHTALYWYRQSLGQGLEFLIYFQGNSAPDKSGLPSDRFSAERTGGSVSTLTIQRTQQEDSAVYLCASSPRTGGGGYTFGSGTRLTVV.

Remarks on this clonotype: Germline and junction disagree at one end, which may indicate a read error. The rearrangement links TRBV7-2 to TRBJ2-5; D is perhaps TRBD2 (6 bases). The germline V gene has CDR1 SGHTA and CDR2 FQGNSA. The CDR3 is made up of 16 amino acids. CDR3 protein: CASSLWGDQPQETQYF. Here the CDR3 DNA reads TGTGCCAGCAGCTTATGGGGGGACCAACCTCAAGAGACACAGTACTTC.

The chain has TRBV10-3 and TRBJ2-6, with D maybe TRBD2 (6 bases). The CDR3 consists of 14 residues. Trimming shortened V by 10 bases and J by 1 base, and 11 bases separated the two germline ends. CDR1 and CDR2 from the germline V gene are ENHRY and SYGVKD. DNA of the CDR3: TGTGCCACCCGGGACTTATCTGGGGCCAACGTCCTGACTTTC. Its protein product is CATRDLSGANVLTF.

This clonotype was seen many times. The rearrangement links TRBV4-1 to TRBJ2-7; no firm D call. This CDR3 is 13 amino acids long. Germline V lookup: CDR1 MGHRA, CDR2 YSYEKL. V shed 6 bases and J shed 5 bases, with 14 bases lying between them. The CDR3 DNA is TGCGCCAGCAGGAAAATCGACGGCGACGAGCAGTACTTC. It yields the protein CASRKIDGDEQYF.

This clonotype was detected only a few times. The J gene is TRBJ1-5, the V gene TRBV20-1; TRBD1 matches 12 bases. Trimming cost V 3 bases and J 1 base; bases outside gene matches: 1. The CDR3 runs 15 residues. From germline, CDR1 is DFQATT and CDR2 SNEGSKA (reference sequence). The CDR3 DNA follows: TGCAGTGCTAGGGGACAGGGGGCAAGCAATCAGCCCCAGCATTTT. This sequence encodes CSARGQGASNQPQHF.

J is TRBJ2-1 and V is TRBV10-3; 7 positions match TRBD1. The CDR3 contains 18 residues. V trimming: 9 bases; J trimming: 6 bases; junction bases outside the gene matches: 23. Germline-derived CDR1 and CDR2 are ENHRY and SYGVKD. This chain's CDR3 is CAIKGAQTRDRFGNEQFF. DNA for the CDR3: TGTGCCATAAAGGGAGCACAAACCCGGGACAGATTTGGCAATGAGCAGTTCTTC.

The genes are TRBV5-1 and TRBJ1-4; D unclear. V was shortened by 5 bases and J by 2 bases, with 10 bases between the two germline ends. Germline CDR1 is SGHRS and CDR2 is YFSETQ. This CDR3 has 14 amino acids. The CDR3: CASSSVGTNEKLFF. CDR3 nucleotide sequence: TGCGCCAGCAGTTCCGTGGGCACTAATGAAAAACTGTTTTTT.

This clonotype showed up many times. The chain combines TRBV11-2 with TRBJ2-5; D uncertain. CDR3 length: 13 amino acids. Germline V gene sequence: CDR1 SGHAT, CDR2 FQNNGV. Deletions cut 0 bases from V and 5 bases from J, with 7 bases between. In DNA form, the CDR3 reads TGTGCCAGCAGCTTAGATCGCGTGGAGACCCAGTACTTC. Protein sequence: CASSLDRVETQYF.

At least ten counts were recorded for this clonotype. V usage is TRBV7-2 and J usage is TRBJ2-1; the D is unclear. Trimming shortened V by 3 bases and J by 7 bases, and 4 bases separated the two germline ends. Per germline, CDR1 SGHTA and CDR2 FQGNSA. The CDR3 runs 11 residues. CDR3 residues: CASSFDNEQFF. DNA for the CDR3: TGTGCCAGCAGCTTTGATAATGAGCAGTTCTTC.

This clonotype was observed many times. The chain employs TRBV4-2 and TRBJ1-5; D uncertain. V lost 0 bases to trimming and J lost 8 bases, with 14 bases between them. The CDR3 runs 15 residues. Germline CDR1 is LGHNA and CDR2 is YNFKEQ. The CDR3 region is CASSQDVNLEEPQHF. CDR3 nucleotide sequence: TGTGCCAGCAGCCAAGATGTCAACCTCGAGGAGCCCCAGCATTTT.

This clonotype has ten or more counts. The chain recombines TRBV20-1 with TRBJ2-3, with TRBD1 identical over 8 bases. V shed 4 bases, J shed 3 bases, and the junction held 3 bases outside the gene matches. CDR3 length: 13 residues. Germline loops: CDR1 DFQATT, CDR2 SNEGSKA (reference sequence). The CDR3 loop reads CSATDRATDTQYF. The CDR3 coding sequence is TGCAGTGCTACGGACAGGGCGACAGATACGCAGTATTTT.

The table lists this clonotype with many counts. V gene TRBV4-3 combines with J gene TRBJ2-1, with 8 bases that match TRBD2. V dropped 4 bases and J dropped 6; count of bases not matched to a gene: 11. From germline, CDR1 is LGHNA and CDR2 YSLEER. The CDR3 length is 16 residues. The CDR3 DNA follows: TGCGCCAGCAGCCTATATCAAGGGACTAGTGGCAATGAGCAGTTCTTC. Translating it yields CASSLYQGTSGNEQFF.

This clonotype was seen repeatedly, ten times or more. This chain uses TRBV9 with TRBJ2-3; 7 bases match TRBD1. Per the germline V gene, CDR1 is SGDLS and CDR2 is YYNGEE. V gave up 3 bases and J gave up 1 base; unmatched junction bases: 8. The CDR3 is 16 residues long. The CDR3 spells CASSADYGTGTDTQYF. The CDR3, as DNA: TGTGCCAGCAGCGCCGATTACGGGACAGGCACAGATACGCAGTATTTT.

Concerning this clonotype: The junction departs from germline at one end; a sequencing error may be responsible. The V and J genes are TRBV29-1 and TRBJ2-7; 9 bases align to TRBD1. Germline lookup yields CDR1 SQVTM and CDR2 ANQGSEA. The CDR3 extends over 14 amino acids. The CDR3 loop reads CSVKEGQGLYEQYF. CDR3 nucleotide sequence: TGCAGCGTTAAAGAGGGACAGGGCCTCTACGAGCAGTACTTC.

This clonotype came up many times. J is TRBJ1-4 and V is TRBV6-5; 7 positions agree with TRBD1. V dropped 2 bases and J dropped 5; count of bases not matched to a gene: 5. The V gene's germline CDR1 is MNHEY and CDR2 SVGAGI. The CDR3 is made up of 15 amino acids. The chain's CDR3 is CASSYGGTANEKLFF. The CDR3, as DNA: TGTGCCAGCAGTTACGGTGGGACAGCGAATGAAAAACTGTTTTTT.

This clonotype was counted only a few times. This sequence joins TRBV27 and TRBJ2-1; 9 bases fit TRBD1. Germline values: CDR1 MNHEY, CDR2 SMNVEV (reference sequence). V dropped 10 bases and J dropped 7; count of bases not matched to a gene: 11. The CDR3 contains 14 residues. For the CDR3, the DNA is TGTGCCACAAGATACAGGGGGCGAGGGAATGAGCAGTTCTTC. Its protein is CATRYRGRGNEQFF.

A few counts support this clonotype. The rearrangement uses TRBV20-1 and TRBJ2-3; no reliable D call. CDR3 length equals 12 residues. Germline CDR1 reads DFQATT; CDR2 reads SNEGSKA (reference sequence). V lost 7 bases and J 0 bases, leaving 8 bases between the germline ends. The CDR3: CSVLDSTDTQYF. CDR3 in DNA: TGCAGTGTTTTAGATAGCACAGATACGCAGTATTTT.

This clonotype was detected many times. V usage is TRBV29-1 and J usage is TRBJ2-1; the match to TRBD2 covers 11 bases. Trimming cost V 7 bases and J 4 bases; bases outside gene matches: 6. The germline gives CDR1 SQVTM, CDR2 ANQGSEA. CDR3 length equals 14 residues. The CDR3 is CSGILAGEYNEQFF. DNA of the CDR3: TGCAGCGGTATACTAGCGGGGGAATACAATGAGCAGTTCTTC.

The table lists this clonotype with a few counts. V usage is TRBV7-7 and J usage is TRBJ2-2; TRBD1 matches at 9 bases. There are 18 residues in the CDR3. The V segment lost 5 bases and the J segment 7 bases; nucleotides outside the gene matches: 17. Per germline, CDR1 SSHAT and CDR2 FNYEAQ (reference sequence). The CDR3 here is CASSPRIQGAGKGGELFF. CDR3 sequence (DNA): TGTGCCAGCAGCCCCCGGATACAGGGGGCGGGGAAAGGCGGGGAGCTGTTTTTT.

The sample holds a few counts of this clonotype. V is TRBV5-1 and J is TRBJ2-5; 8 bases are shared with TRBD1. CDR3 length: 13 residues. The V gene's germline CDR1 is SGHRS and CDR2 YFSETQ. The junction had 1 base not matched to a gene; V was cut back by 3 bases and J by 3 bases. The CDR3, as DNA: TGCGCCAGCAGCTCGGGACAGGAAGAGACCCAGTACTTC. Amino acids: CASSSGQEETQYF. Combining the CDR3 with reference TRBV5-1 and TRBJ2-5 gives the whole variable domain KAGVTQTPRYLIKTRGQQVTLSCSPISGHRSVSWYQQTPGQGLQFLFEYFSETQRNKGNFPGRFSGRQFSNSRSEMNVSTLELGDSALYLCASSSGQEETQYFGPGTRLLVL.

By share, this clonotype counts as medium-sized (0.01 to 0.1%). This sequence joins TRBV20-1 and TRBJ1-2; D unresolved. V lost 3 bases and J 2 bases, leaving 7 bases between the germline ends. This CDR3 has 12 residues. Germline CDR1 and CDR2: DFQATT and SNEGSKA (reference sequence). For the CDR3, the DNA is TGCAGTGCTAGTCGTGGGAACTATGGCTACACCTTC. Its protein is CSASRGNYGYTF.

The rearrangement links TRBV7-6 to TRBJ2-7; D is ambiguous. V was clipped by 2 bases and J by 2 bases, with 13 bases between them. Germline CDR1 reads SGHVS; CDR2 reads FNYEAQ. The CDR3 spans 15 residues. In nucleotides, the CDR3 is TGTGCCAGCAGCTTATCCGTAGGGAAGACCTACGAGCAGTACTTC. The encoded protein is CASSLSVGKTYEQYF.

This clonotype was counted only a few times. V gene TRBV7-6 combines with J gene TRBJ1-4; TRBD1 agrees at 9 bases. Per germline, CDR1 SGHVS and CDR2 FNYEAQ. The CDR3 is 13 residues long. V shed 8 bases, J shed 7 bases, and the junction held 5 bases outside the gene matches. The CDR3 reads CASGEDRGEKLFF. The CDR3 DNA reads TGTGCCAGCGGCGAGGACAGGGGTGAAAAACTGTTTTTT. The whole variable domain, filled in from reference TRBV7-6 and TRBJ1-4, reads GAGVSQSPRYKVTKRGQDVALRCDPISGHVSLYWYRQALGQGPEFLTYFNYEAQQDKSGLPNDRFSAERPEGSISTLTIQRTEQRDSAMYRCASGEDRGEKLFFGSGTQLSVL.